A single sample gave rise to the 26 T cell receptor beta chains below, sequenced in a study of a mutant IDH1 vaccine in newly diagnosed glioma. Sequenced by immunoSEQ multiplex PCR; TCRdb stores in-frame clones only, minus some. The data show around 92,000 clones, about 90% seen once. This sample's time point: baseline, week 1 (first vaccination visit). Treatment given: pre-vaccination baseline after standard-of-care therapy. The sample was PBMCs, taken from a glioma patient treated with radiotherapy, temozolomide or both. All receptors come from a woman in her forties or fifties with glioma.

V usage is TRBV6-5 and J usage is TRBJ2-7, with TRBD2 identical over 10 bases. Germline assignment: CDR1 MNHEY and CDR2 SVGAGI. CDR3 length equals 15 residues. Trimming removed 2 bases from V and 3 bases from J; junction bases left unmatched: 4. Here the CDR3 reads CASSYASGRGYEQYF. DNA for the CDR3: TGTGCCAGCAGTTACGCTAGCGGGAGAGGCTACGAGCAGTACTTC.

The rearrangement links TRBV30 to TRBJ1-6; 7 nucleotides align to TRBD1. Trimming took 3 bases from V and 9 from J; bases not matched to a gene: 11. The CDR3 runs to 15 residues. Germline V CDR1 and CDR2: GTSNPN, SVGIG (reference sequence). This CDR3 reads CAWRTEGTVSSPLHF. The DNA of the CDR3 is TGTGCCTGGAGGACGGAAGGGACAGTCTCTTCACCCCTCCACTTT.

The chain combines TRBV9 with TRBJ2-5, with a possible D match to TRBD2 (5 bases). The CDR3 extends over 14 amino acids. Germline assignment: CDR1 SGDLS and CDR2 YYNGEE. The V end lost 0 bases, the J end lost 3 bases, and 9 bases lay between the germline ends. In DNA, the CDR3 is TGTGCCAGCAGCGTAGGGTCTAGCAAAGAGACCCAGTACTTC. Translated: CASSVGSSKETQYF.

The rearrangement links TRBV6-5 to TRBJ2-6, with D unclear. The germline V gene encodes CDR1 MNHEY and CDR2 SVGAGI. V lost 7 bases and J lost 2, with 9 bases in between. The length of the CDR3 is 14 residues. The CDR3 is CASIASAGANVLTF. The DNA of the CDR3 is TGTGCCAGCATCGCGTCTGCTGGGGCCAACGTCCTGACTTTC.

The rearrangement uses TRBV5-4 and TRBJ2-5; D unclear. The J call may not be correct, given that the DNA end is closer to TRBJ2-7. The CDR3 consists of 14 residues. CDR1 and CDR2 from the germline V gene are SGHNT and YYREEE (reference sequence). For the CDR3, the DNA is TGTGCCAGCAGCTTGGCCGGGCGCTCCTACGAGCAGTACTTC. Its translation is CASSLAGRSYEQYF.

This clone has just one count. CDR3 amino acids: CASSPPGRGYGYTF. In DNA form, the CDR3 reads TGTGCCAGCAGCCCCCCCGGGCGCGGCTATGGCTACACCTTC. The chain uses TRBV9 and TRBJ1-2; no definite D call. Trimming stripped 4 bases from V and 4 bases from J, with 14 bases between. This CDR3 is built from 14 residues. CDR1 and CDR2 (germline): SGDLS, YYNGEE.

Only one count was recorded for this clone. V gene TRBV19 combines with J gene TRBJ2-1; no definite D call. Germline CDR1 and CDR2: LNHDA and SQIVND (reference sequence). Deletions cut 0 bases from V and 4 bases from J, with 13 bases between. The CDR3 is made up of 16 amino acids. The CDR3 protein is CASSIEDGNRYNEQFF. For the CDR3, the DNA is TGTGCCAGTAGTATAGAAGACGGAAACCGATACAATGAGCAGTTCTTC.

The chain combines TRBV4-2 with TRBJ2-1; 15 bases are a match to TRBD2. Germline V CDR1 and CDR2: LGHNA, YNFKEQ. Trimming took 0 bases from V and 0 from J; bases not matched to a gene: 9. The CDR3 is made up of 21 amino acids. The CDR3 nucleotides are TGTGCCAGCAGCCAAGATCCCGGACTAGCGGGAGGGCCAGGCTCCTACAATGAGCAGTTCTTC. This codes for CASSQDPGLAGGPGSYNEQFF.

This CDR3 is CASSSRLGPQETQYF. CDR3 sequence (DNA): TGCGCCAGCAGCTCTCGCCTCGGGCCCCAAGAGACCCAGTACTTC. The chain employs TRBV5-1 and TRBJ2-5; no clear D gene. This CDR3 spans 15 amino acids. The germline V and J ends were trimmed by 3 bases and 1 base, with 13 bases remaining between them. Germline V gene lookup returns CDR1 SGHRS and CDR2 YFSETQ.

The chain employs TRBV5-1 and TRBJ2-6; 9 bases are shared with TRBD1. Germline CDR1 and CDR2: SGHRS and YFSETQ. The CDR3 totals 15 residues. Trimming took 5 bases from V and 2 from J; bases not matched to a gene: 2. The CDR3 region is CASSGQGTGANVLTF. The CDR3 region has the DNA TGCGCCAGCAGTGGACAGGGGACTGGGGCCAACGTCCTGACTTTC.

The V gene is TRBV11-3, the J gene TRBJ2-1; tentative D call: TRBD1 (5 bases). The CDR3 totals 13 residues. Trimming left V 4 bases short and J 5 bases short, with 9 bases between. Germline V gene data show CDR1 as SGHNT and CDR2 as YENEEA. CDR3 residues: CASSSRAHNEQFF. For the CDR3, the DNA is TGTGCCAGCAGCTCCAGGGCCCACAATGAGCAGTTCTTC.

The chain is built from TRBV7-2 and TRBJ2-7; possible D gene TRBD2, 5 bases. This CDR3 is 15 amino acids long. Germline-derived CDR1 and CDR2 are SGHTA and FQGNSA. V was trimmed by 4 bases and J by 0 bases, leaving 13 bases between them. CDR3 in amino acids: CASSSRLGSSYEQYF. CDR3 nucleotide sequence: TGTGCCAGCAGCTCGAGACTGGGGAGCTCCTACGAGCAGTACTTC.

Here the CDR3 DNA reads TGTGCCAGCAGTCCCCGGGACAGCAATCAGCCCCAGCATTTT. Amino acids: CASSPRDSNQPQHF. The rearrangement joins TRBV27 to TRBJ1-5, with D possibly TRBD1 on 5 matching bases. Germline V gene lookup returns CDR1 MNHEY and CDR2 SMNVEV (reference sequence). Trimming removed 5 bases from V and 1 base from J, with 9 bases in between. The CDR3 is 14 residues long.

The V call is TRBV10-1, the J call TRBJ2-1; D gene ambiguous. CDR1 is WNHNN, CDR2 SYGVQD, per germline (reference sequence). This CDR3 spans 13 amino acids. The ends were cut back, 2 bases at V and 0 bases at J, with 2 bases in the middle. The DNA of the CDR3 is TGCGCCAGCAGTGAGGACTCCTACAATGAGCAGTTCTTC. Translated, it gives CASSEDSYNEQFF.

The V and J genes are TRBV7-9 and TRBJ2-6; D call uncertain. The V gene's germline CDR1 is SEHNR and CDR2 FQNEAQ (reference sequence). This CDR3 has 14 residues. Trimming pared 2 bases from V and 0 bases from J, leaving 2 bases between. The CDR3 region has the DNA TGTGCCAGCAGCTTAAGCTCTGGGGCCAACGTCCTGACTTTC. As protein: CASSLSSGANVLTF.

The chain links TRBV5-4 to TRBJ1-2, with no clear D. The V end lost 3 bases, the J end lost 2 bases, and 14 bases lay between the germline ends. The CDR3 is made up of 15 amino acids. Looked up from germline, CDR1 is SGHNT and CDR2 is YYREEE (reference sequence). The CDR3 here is CASSSPTGGNYGYTF. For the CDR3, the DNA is TGTGCCAGCAGCTCTCCAACCGGCGGAAACTATGGCTACACCTTC.

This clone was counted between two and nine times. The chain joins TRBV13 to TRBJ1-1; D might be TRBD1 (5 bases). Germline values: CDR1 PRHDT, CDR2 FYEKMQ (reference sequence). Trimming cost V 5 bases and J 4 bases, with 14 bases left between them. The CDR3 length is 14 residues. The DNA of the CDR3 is TGTGCCAGCAGCAACCTCGGGGGAGGCACTGAAGCTTTCTTT. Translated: CASSNLGGGTEAFF. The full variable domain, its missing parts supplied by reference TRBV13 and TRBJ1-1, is AAGVIQSPRHLIKEKRETATLKCYPIPRHDTVYWYQQGPGQDPQFLISFYEKMQSDKGSIPDRFSAQQFSDYHSELNMSSLELGDSALYFCASSNLGGGTEAFFGQGTRLTVV.

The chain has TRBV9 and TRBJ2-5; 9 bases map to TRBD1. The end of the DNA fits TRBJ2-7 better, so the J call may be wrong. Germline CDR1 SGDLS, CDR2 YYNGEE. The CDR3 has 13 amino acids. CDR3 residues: CASSTGQGYEQYF. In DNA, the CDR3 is TGTGCCAGCAGCACGGGACAGGGCTACGAGCAGTACTTC.

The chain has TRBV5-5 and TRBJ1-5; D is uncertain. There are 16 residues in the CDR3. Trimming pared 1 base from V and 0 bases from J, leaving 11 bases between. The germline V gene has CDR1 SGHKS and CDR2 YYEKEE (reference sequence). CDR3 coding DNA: TGTGCCAGCAGCTTGAGGGCTGAGGATAGCAATCAGCCCCAGCATTTT. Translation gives CASSLRAEDSNQPQHF.

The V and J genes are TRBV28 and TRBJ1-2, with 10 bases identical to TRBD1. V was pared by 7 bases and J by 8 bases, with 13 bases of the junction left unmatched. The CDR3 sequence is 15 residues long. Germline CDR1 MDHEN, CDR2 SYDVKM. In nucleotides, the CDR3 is TGTGCCAGCAAGGTATACGACAGGGGGCGAGGCGGCTACACCTTC. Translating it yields CASKVYDRGRGGYTF.

The CDR3 spells CASSPWGYRDLNEQFF. The CDR3 coding sequence is TGTGCCAGCAGTCCCTGGGGCTACAGGGATTTGAATGAGCAGTTCTTC. The chain carries TRBV27 and TRBJ2-1; TRBD1 is a possible D gene (6 bases). Germline CDR1 and CDR2: MNHEY and SMNVEV (reference sequence). This CDR3 has 16 residues. The germline V and J ends were trimmed by 5 bases and 7 bases, with 21 bases remaining between them.

The CDR3 is CASRVVDSEAFF. The CDR3 nucleotides are TGTGCCAGCAGAGTGGTAGATTCTGAAGCTTTCTTT. The chain carries TRBV6-6 and TRBJ1-1; D not certain. This CDR3 spans 12 amino acids. The germline V gene has CDR1 MNHNY and CDR2 SVGAGI (reference sequence). The V end was cut by 6 bases, the J end by 6 bases, with 11 bases between.

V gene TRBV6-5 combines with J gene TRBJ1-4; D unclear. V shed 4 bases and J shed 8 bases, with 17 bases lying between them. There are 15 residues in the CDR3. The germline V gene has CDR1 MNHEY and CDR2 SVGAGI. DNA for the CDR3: TGTGCCAGCAGTTTGGGTAATGCACCGGGAGAAAAACTGTTTTTT. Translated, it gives CASSLGNAPGEKLFF.

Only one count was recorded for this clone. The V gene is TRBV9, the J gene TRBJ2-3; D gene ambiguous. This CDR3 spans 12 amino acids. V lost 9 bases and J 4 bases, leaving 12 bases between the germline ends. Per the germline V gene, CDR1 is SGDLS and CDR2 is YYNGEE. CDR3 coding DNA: TGTGCCACCGAGTCCTCCGCAGATACGCAGTATTTT. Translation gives CATESSADTQYF.

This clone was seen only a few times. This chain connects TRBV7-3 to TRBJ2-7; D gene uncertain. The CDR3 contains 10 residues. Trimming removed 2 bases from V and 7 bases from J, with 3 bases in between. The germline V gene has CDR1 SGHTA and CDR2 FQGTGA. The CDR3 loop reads CASSLGEQYF. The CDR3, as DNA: TGTGCCAGCAGCTTAGGGGAGCAGTACTTC.

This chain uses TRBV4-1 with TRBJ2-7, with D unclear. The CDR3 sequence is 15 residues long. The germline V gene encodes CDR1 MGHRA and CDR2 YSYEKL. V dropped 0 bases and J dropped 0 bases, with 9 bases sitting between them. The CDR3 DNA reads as TGCGCCAGCAGCCAAGAAATTGTCTACTCCTACGAGCAGTACTTC. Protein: CASSQEIVYSYEQYF.